Shown below are 32 T cell receptor beta chains from a single sample sequenced in a study of Graves' ophthalmopathy and Graves' hyperthyroidism. Amplification targeted the TCR beta CDR3 regions, with RNA transcripts as the source material. HTBI primers primed a first-round RT-PCR, and a second-round multiplex PCR followed. TCRdb called the multiplex PCR reads again in MiXCR, with one record for every CDR3 protein. The repertoire has 200,000 to 300,000 distinct CDR3 sequences, 45% to 55% of them found once; the top ten carry approximately 44%. The sequenced sample was peripheral blood. The origin of the receptors is an adult man with Graves' ophthalmopathy.

A word on this clonotype: Mismatch with germline at one junction end may stem from a read error. This chain connects TRBV4-1 to TRBJ2-7; possible D gene TRBD1, 9 bases. Looked up from germline, CDR1 is MGHRA and CDR2 is YSYEKL. The CDR3 spans 13 residues. CDR3 sequence: CASSGGQGDEQYF. CDR3 bases: TGTGCCAGCAGCGGGGGACAGGGCGACGAGCAGTACTTC.

The chain has TRBV20-1 and TRBJ1-4, with 9 nucleotides matching TRBD1. Germline V CDR1 and CDR2: DFQATT, SNEGSKA (reference sequence). J gave up 8 bases and V 5 bases, and 9 bases lay outside the gene matches. The CDR3 totals 14 residues. The CDR3 sequence: CSAEGTGLGEKLFF. The DNA of the CDR3 is TGCAGTGCTGAGGGGACAGGGCTTGGGGAAAAACTGTTTTTT.

The chain employs TRBV7-3 and TRBJ1-2, with D uncertain. The V and J ends lost 2 bases and 8 bases respectively, with 9 bases between them. The CDR3 sequence is 12 residues long. In germline, CDR1 is SGHTA, CDR2 FQGTGA. In nucleotides, the CDR3 is TGTGCCAGCAGCTTAGATGGAAGAGGCTACACCTTC. This translates into CASSLDGRGYTF.

This clonotype showed up just a few times. The chain is built from TRBV7-8 and TRBJ2-5; 7 bases align to TRBD2. CDR1 and CDR2 (germline): SGHVS, FQNEAQ. V dropped 1 base and J dropped 5; count of bases not matched to a gene: 4. The CDR3 length is 14 residues. The CDR3 sequence: CASSLETSWETQYF. CDR3 DNA sequence: TGTGCCAGCAGCTTAGAGACTAGCTGGGAGACCCAGTACTTC. Full variable domain (outside the CDR3, taken from reference TRBV7-8 and TRBJ2-5): GAGVSQSPRYKVAKRGQDVALRCDPISGHVSLFWYQQALGQGPEFLTYFQNEAQLDKSGLPSDRFFAERPEGSVSTLKIQRTQQEDSAVYLCASSLETSWETQYFGPGTRLLVL.

This clonotype was seen many times. The chain has TRBV25-1 and TRBJ2-1; either TRBD1 or TRBD2 may supply D (5 bases each). The CDR3 is 13 amino acids. V lost 2 bases and J lost 7, with 9 bases in between. Germline-derived CDR1 and CDR2 are MGHDK and SYGVNS. The CDR3 nucleotides are TGTGCCAGCAGTGAAGGGGGTCGGAATGAGCAGTTCTTC. It yields the protein CASSEGGRNEQFF.

This clonotype was picked up a small number of times. The rearrangement uses TRBV7-9 and TRBJ1-2, with TRBD1 matching over 7 bases. The CDR3 runs to 15 residues. V was pared by 4 bases and J by 1 base, with 6 bases of the junction left unmatched. In germline, CDR1 is SEHNR, CDR2 FQNEAQ (reference sequence). DNA of the CDR3: TGTGCCAGCAGCTCCCAGGGGGAAGTTAACTATGGCTACACCTTC. Protein product: CASSSQGEVNYGYTF. Using reference TRBV7-9 and TRBJ1-2 for the parts outside the CDR3, the full variable domain is DTGVSQNPRHKITKRGQNVTFRCDPISEHNRLYWYRQTLGQGPEFLTYFQNEAQLEKSRLLSDRFSAERPKGSFSTLEIQRTEQGDSAMYLCASSSQGEVNYGYTFGSGTRLTVV.

This clonotype was found many times. This chain joins TRBV29-1 and TRBJ2-5, with D tentatively TRBD1 (5 bases). This CDR3 comprises 13 residues. The germline V gene encodes CDR1 SQVTM and CDR2 ANQGSEA. Deletions cut 5 bases from V and 1 base from J, with 11 bases between. The CDR3 sequence is CSVRTPFQETQYF. In DNA, the CDR3 is TGCAGCGTTAGGACACCATTCCAAGAGACCCAGTACTTC.

V is TRBV25-1 and J is TRBJ1-1; 8 bases map to TRBD1. The CDR3 contains 13 residues. Unmatched junction bases numbered 7, after V lost 8 bases and J lost 5 bases. CDR1 is MGHDK, CDR2 SYGVNS, per germline. The CDR3 here is CASLDRVGTEAFF. The CDR3 DNA reads as TGTGCCAGCTTGGACAGGGTTGGGACTGAAGCTTTCTTT.

The sample holds a few counts of this clonotype. The chain recombines TRBV29-1 with TRBJ2-5; weak D call: TRBD2 (5 bases). V lost 6 bases to trimming and J lost 2 bases, with 22 bases between them. CDR3 length: 16 amino acids. Germline CDR1 reads SQVTM; CDR2 reads ANQGSEA. CDR3 loop: CSVRGYLARPQETQYF. The CDR3 bases are TGCAGCGTCCGAGGGTACTTAGCGCGTCCGCAAGAGACCCAGTACTTC.

This clonotype showed up just a few times. The gene calls are TRBV5-8 and TRBJ1-5; D uncertain. The length of the CDR3 is 13 residues. Looked up from germline, CDR1 is SGHTS and CDR2 is YDEGEE. With 0 bases removed from V and 3 bases from J, the gap between germline ends came to 4 bases. DNA for the CDR3: TGTGCCAGCAGCTTGGGCGACAATCAGCCCCAGCATTTT. Amino acids: CASSLGDNQPQHF.

About this clonotype itself: Its ends do not fully match the called genes, so a read error is possible. The V and J genes are TRBV9 and TRBJ2-7; 9 bases line up with TRBD1. This CDR3 has 15 amino acids. CDR1 SGDLS and CDR2 YYNGEE come from the germline V gene. CDR3 sequence (DNA): TGCGCCAGCAGCCCTACTTTACAGGGGGCTGGAGAGCAGTACTTC. Protein sequence: CASSPTLQGAGEQYF.

This chain uses TRBV7-9 with TRBJ1-2, with 9 bases lining up with TRBD1. The V and J ends lost 4 bases and 3 bases, in that order; junction bases with no gene match: 3. The germline V gene has CDR1 SEHNR and CDR2 FQNEAQ (reference sequence). The CDR3 is 14 residues long. CDR3 nucleotides: TGTGCCAGCAGCTCTAGACAGGGGGACTATGGCTACACCTTC. This gives the protein CASSSRQGDYGYTF. The full variable domain, in which reference TRBV7-9 and TRBJ1-2 provide the parts outside the CDR3, is DTGVSQNPRHKITKRGQNVTFRCDPISEHNRLYWYRQTLGQGPEFLTYFQNEAQLEKSRLLSDRFSAERPKGSFSTLEIQRTEQGDSAMYLCASSSRQGDYGYTFGSGTRLTVV.

This clonotype was seen a handful of times. V usage is TRBV7-2 and J usage is TRBJ2-7; D might be TRBD1 (6 bases). V was pared by 5 bases and J by 4 bases, with 12 bases between. There are 13 residues in the CDR3. Looked up from germline, CDR1 is SGHTA and CDR2 is FQGNSA. CDR3 amino acids: CASSLRRGYEQYF. The DNA for the CDR3 is TGTGCCAGCAGCCTGAGAAGGGGGTACGAGCAGTACTTC.

This clonotype appeared many times. This chain links TRBV24-1 with TRBJ2-5; D remains ambiguous. V gave up 1 base and J gave up 5 bases, with 4 bases separating them. Germline V CDR1 and CDR2: KGHDR, SFDVKD. This CDR3 contains 12 residues. The CDR3: CATSDFWETQYF. The CDR3 DNA sequence: TGTGCCACCAGTGATTTTTGGGAGACCCAGTACTTC.

The chain links TRBV6-1 to TRBJ2-7; 10 bases fit TRBD1. The V gene end was trimmed by 5 bases and the J gene end by 3 bases; junction bases not matched to a gene: 4. The CDR3 extends over 14 amino acids. Germline assignment: CDR1 MNHNS and CDR2 SASEGT. The chain's CDR3 is CASSPGDRGYEQYF. The CDR3 DNA reads TGTGCCAGCAGTCCAGGGGACAGGGGCTACGAGCAGTACTTC.

The chain is built from TRBV24-1 and TRBJ2-3, with a possible D match to TRBD2 (5 bases). V was cut by 2 bases and J by 1 base, with 12 bases left in between. The CDR3 covers 16 residues. Germline V gene sequence: CDR1 KGHDR, CDR2 SFDVKD. The CDR3 DNA sequence: TGTGCCACCAGTGATTCTGAAGAGGGTGGCACAGATACGCAGTATTTT. This gives the protein CATSDSEEGGTDTQYF.

This clonotype has just a few counts. The chain couples TRBV10-2 to TRBJ2-7; 8 nucleotides agree with TRBD1. The trim removed 7 bases at V and 2 bases at J, leaving 7 bases unmatched. Germline V gene sequence: CDR1 WSHSY, CDR2 SAAADI. The CDR3 contains 14 residues. The CDR3 DNA reads TGCGCCAGCAACCCGACGGGACAGGCCTACGAGCAGTACTTC. It is translated as CASNPTGQAYEQYF.

The chain joins TRBV19 to TRBJ2-2; the D is unclear. Germline values: CDR1 LNHDA, CDR2 SQIVND (reference sequence). Trimming removed 0 bases from V and 4 bases from J, with 6 bases in between. The CDR3 contains 14 residues. The CDR3 loop reads CASSIEAGTGELFF. The CDR3 DNA follows: TGTGCCAGTAGTATAGAGGCAGGCACCGGGGAGCTGTTTTTT.

The sample holds a few counts of this clonotype. The chain recombines TRBV10-1 with TRBJ2-2; 16 bases are a match to TRBD2. V was pared by 5 bases and J by 4 bases, with 10 bases of the junction left unmatched. The CDR3 is 19 residues long. Germline CDR1 reads WNHNN; CDR2 reads SYGVQD (reference sequence). CDR3 region: CASSPTGTSGGVSTGELFF. The CDR3 region has the DNA TGCGCCAGCAGTCCTACCGGGACTAGCGGGGGGGTGAGCACCGGGGAGCTGTTTTTT.

This clonotype has just a few counts. V gene TRBV5-1 combines with J gene TRBJ1-2; TRBD1 might be the D (5 bases). The CDR3 extends over 15 amino acids. Trimming shortened V by 4 bases and J by 6 bases, and 19 bases separated the two germline ends. Germline V gene sequence: CDR1 SGHRS, CDR2 YFSETQ. The CDR3 loop reads CASSPGTSALNGYTF. In nucleotides, the CDR3 is TGCGCCAGCAGCCCGGGGACGTCAGCCCTCAATGGCTACACCTTC.

The CDR3 sequence: CASSLAKNEKLFF. In DNA form, the CDR3 reads TGTGCCAGCAGCTTAGCCAAAAATGAAAAACTGTTTTTT. V is TRBV7-2 and J is TRBJ1-4; no clear D. The CDR3 runs 13 residues. Germline loops: CDR1 SGHTA, CDR2 FQGNSA. Between the trimmed V and J ends, which lost 0 bases and 5 bases, there was a span of 4 bases. The variable domain in full, completed from reference TRBV7-2 and TRBJ1-4, reads GAGVSQSPSNKVTEKGKDVELRCDPISGHTALYWYRQSLGQGLEFLIYFQGNSAPDKSGLPSDRFSAERTGGSVSTLTIQRTQQEDSAVYLCASSLAKNEKLFFGSGTQLSVL.

The rearrangement joins TRBV9 to TRBJ1-1, with a possible D match to TRBD1 (6 bases). The CDR3 is 14 residues long. Germline CDR1 is SGDLS and CDR2 is YYNGEE. Trimming removed 3 bases from V and 7 bases from J, with 16 bases in between. CDR3 bases: TGTGCCAGCAGCGAAGGCAGGGGCCCAATTGAAGCTTTCTTT. It is translated as CASSEGRGPIEAFF.

The chain couples TRBV9 to TRBJ1-4; D not certain. The germline CDR1 and CDR2 sequences are SGDLS and YYNGEE. This CDR3 is built from 15 residues. The ends were cut back, 3 bases at V and 2 bases at J, with 11 bases in the middle. The CDR3 DNA sequence: TGTGCCAGCAGCGGGACTTGGGGTACTAATGAAAAACTGTTTTTT. As protein: CASSGTWGTNEKLFF.

The chain recombines TRBV20-1 with TRBJ2-2, with D possibly TRBD2 on 7 matching bases. V was trimmed by 5 bases and J by 4 bases, leaving 14 bases between them. The CDR3 totals 14 residues. From germline, CDR1 is DFQATT and CDR2 SNEGSKA (reference sequence). In DNA, the CDR3 is TGCAGTGCTTGGGGGGGGGCCGGCACCGGGGAGCTGTTTTTT. Translating gives CSAWGGAGTGELFF.

This clonotype was picked up many times. The chain has TRBV29-1 and TRBJ2-5, with D perhaps being TRBD1 or TRBD2 (5 bases each). Germline V gene data show CDR1 as SQVTM and CDR2 as ANQGSEA. Trimming took 7 bases from V and 5 from J, leaving 17 bases between them. The CDR3 consists of 13 residues. DNA of the CDR3: TGCAGCGCCGTCGAGGGGCCGGGGGAGACCCAGTACTTC. Translation gives CSAVEGPGETQYF.

This chain joins TRBV27 and TRBJ1-5; TRBD1 matches 7 bases. Germline loops: CDR1 MNHEY, CDR2 SMNVEV (reference sequence). V was pared by 8 bases and J by 1 base, with 11 bases of the junction left unmatched. The CDR3 sequence is 16 residues long. The CDR3 region has the DNA TGTGCCAGCGGAATCGCACAGGGGAGAAGCAATCAGCCCCAGCATTTT. It is translated as CASGIAQGRSNQPQHF.

This clonotype appeared a single time. CDR3 sequence reads: CASSLVGGRDSPLHF. The CDR3 coding sequence is TGTGCCAGCAGCTTGGTTGGGGGTAGAGATTCACCCCTCCACTTT. The chain uses TRBV5-6 and TRBJ1-6; possible D gene TRBD1, 5 bases. Germline values: CDR1 SGHDT, CDR2 YYEEEE. Trimming shortened V by 0 bases and J by 8 bases, and 12 bases separated the two germline ends. The CDR3 is made up of 15 amino acids.

This rearrangement joins TRBV10-3 to TRBJ2-3; a weak D match, TRBD1 (6 bases). The V and J ends lost 4 bases and 2 bases respectively, with 13 bases between them. CDR1 is ENHRY, CDR2 SYGVKD, per germline. The CDR3 consists of 15 residues. CDR3 in DNA: TGTGCCATCAGTGCCAGGGGTGCGCCCACAGATACGCAGTATTTT. Its protein is CAISARGAPTDTQYF.

This clonotype was counted a few times. V and J are TRBV12-3 or TRBV12-4 and TRBJ2-7; TRBD2 aligns across 7 bases. The CDR3 is 16 residues long. Trimming removed 7 bases from V and 6 bases from J; junction bases left unmatched: 18. The CDR3 DNA is TGTGCCAGCACCCCCACTAGGCAGCTAGCGGCCAGCGAGCAGTACTTC. Translating gives CASTPTRQLAASEQYF.

There are a few counts of this clonotype. This chain links TRBV19 with TRBJ1-1; the D is unclear. Germline V gene sequence: CDR1 LNHDA, CDR2 SQIVND (reference sequence). Deletions cut 3 bases from V and 1 base from J, with 12 bases between. The CDR3 has 15 amino acids. CDR3 region: CASSIGRWTNTEAFF. The DNA for the CDR3 is TGTGCCAGTAGTATCGGACGATGGACGAACACTGAAGCTTTCTTT.

This clonotype was observed a few times. The V and J genes are TRBV6-5 and TRBJ2-7; 8 bases are a match to TRBD2. The CDR3 spans 17 residues. CDR1 is MNHEY, CDR2 SVGAGI, per germline. V shed 5 bases and J 2 bases; nucleotides not matched to a gene: 14. DNA for the CDR3: TGTGCCAGCAGTCCCTTTCCCGGGACTAGTCTTACCTACGAGCAGTACTTC. Amino acids: CASSPFPGTSLTYEQYF.

This clonotype came up a few times. The chain is built from TRBV29-1 and TRBJ2-5; D assignment may be TRBD1 or TRBD2 (5 bases each). The V end was cut by 4 bases, the J end by 3 bases, with 12 bases between. The CDR3 has 13 residues. CDR1 and CDR2 from the germline V gene are SQVTM and ANQGSEA. The CDR3 spells CSVGRGAEETQYF. The CDR3 DNA is TGCAGCGTTGGCCGAGGGGCAGAAGAGACCCAGTACTTC.